Reported below is one T cell receptor (beta chain). Only in-frame clones appear in the TCRdb table, and some are missing; sequencing was by immunoSEQ multiplex PCR. The table shows about 85,000 clones, with approximately 90% occurring only once. The entry originates in a study of T cell changes during pregnancy in multiple sclerosis. This TCR was sampled from a female donor with multiple sclerosis, enrolled in a pregnancy study. The sample consisted of peripheral blood, taken in the first trimester of pregnancy.

In DNA form, the CDR3 reads TGTGCCAGTAGTACCCAGACTTTGAGCTCCTATAATTCACCCCTCCACTTT. Protein product: CASSTQTLSSYNSPLHF. The V call is TRBV19, the J call TRBJ1-6; D unresolved. The CDR3 has 17 amino acids. V dropped 4 bases and J dropped 0 bases, with 13 bases sitting between them. Per germline, CDR1 LNHDA and CDR2 SQIVND (reference sequence).